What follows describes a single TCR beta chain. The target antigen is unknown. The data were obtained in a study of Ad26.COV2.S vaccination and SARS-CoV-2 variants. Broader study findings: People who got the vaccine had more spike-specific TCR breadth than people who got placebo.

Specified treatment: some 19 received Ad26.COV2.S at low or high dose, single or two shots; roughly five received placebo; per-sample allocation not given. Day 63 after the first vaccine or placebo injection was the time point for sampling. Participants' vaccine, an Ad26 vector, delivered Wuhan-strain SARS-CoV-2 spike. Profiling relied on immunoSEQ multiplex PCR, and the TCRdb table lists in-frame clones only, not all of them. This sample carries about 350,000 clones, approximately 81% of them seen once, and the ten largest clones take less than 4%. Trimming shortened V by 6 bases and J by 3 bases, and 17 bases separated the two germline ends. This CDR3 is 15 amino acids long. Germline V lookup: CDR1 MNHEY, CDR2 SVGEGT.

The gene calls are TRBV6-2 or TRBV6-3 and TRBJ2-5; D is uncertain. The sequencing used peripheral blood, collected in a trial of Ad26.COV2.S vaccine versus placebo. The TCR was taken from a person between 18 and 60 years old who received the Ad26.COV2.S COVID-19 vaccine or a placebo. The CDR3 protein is CASSQRVVGKETQYF. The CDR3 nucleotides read TGTGCCAGCAGCCAGCGTGTGGTAGGGAAAGAGACCCAGTACTTC.